The subject of this entry is one TCR beta chain. Its antigen is unknown. One junction end disagrees with the germline gene, perhaps due to a read error. The draw of peripheral blood yielded roughly 9.4 milliliters from each donor. Germline V gene sequence: CDR1 SEHNR, CDR2 FQNEAQ (reference sequence). This CDR3 region has 12 residues. The data were taken from a study of blood T cells in healthy people across ages. Overall study results and limits: Among T cells, TCR beta diversity per million cells dropped roughly linearly as age rose.

The authors ran a second PCR of about 7 to 12 cycles using a sample-barcoded 5' primer and a J-beta primer mix. One entry per CDR3 protein results from TCRdb running MiXCR on the 5' RACE reads. The sample lists 850,000 to 950,000 distinct CDR3 sequences, more than 25% occurring once. Sequencing was performed on blood. The V and J genes are TRBV7-9 and TRBJ2-7; unclear D gene. This clonotype was sampled from a woman aged 80 or over in good health. The CDR3 here is CASTLFGLEQYF. The DNA for the CDR3 is TGTGCCAGCACCTTATTTGGGCTTGAGCAGTACTTC.